The 22 T cell receptor beta chains below come from one sample, sequenced in a study of CD8+CD57+ T cells in acquired aplastic anemia (dated by TCRdb to between 2018 and 2020). Sequencing took place on an Illumina HiSeq 2000. Genomic DNA was used as template for profiling of TCR beta VDJ combinations and CDR3 sequences. In-frame beta chains were kept once TCRdb had trimmed the public reads at Q25 with fastp and called clones with MiXCR. Merged by CDR3 protein, the rows form single entries marked with the most common genes and DNA. The table for this sample lists approximately 160,000 distinct CDR3 sequences; over 40% of them were counted only once. The top ten clones comprise roughly 3.2% of the sample. Expansion of CD8+CD57+ cells had been shown by flow cytometry in the patients chosen for sequencing. The sample was sorted CD4+, CD8+, or CD8+CD57+ T cells (not recorded which) from PBMCs. The receptor source for this set is a human donor with aplastic anemia.

This clonotype was observed at least ten times. This chain joins TRBV4-2 and TRBJ2-1; D tentatively reads TRBD1 or TRBD2 (5 bases each). V lost 3 bases, J lost 4 bases, and 16 bases lay in between. The CDR3 has 16 residues. From germline, CDR1 is LGHNA and CDR2 YNFKEQ. CDR3 in DNA: TGTGCCAGCAGCCACCCTAGGGGAGTCAGTTACAATGAGCAGTTCTTC. Translated: CASSHPRGVSYNEQFF.

This clonotype has just one count. The V call is TRBV2, the J call TRBJ1-5, with TRBD1 matching 8 bases. From germline, CDR1 is SNHLY and CDR2 FYNNEI. The CDR3 is 15 residues long. J gave up 5 bases and V 9 bases, and 12 bases lay outside the gene matches. The CDR3 protein is CASNDRGRQDQPQHF. Here the CDR3 DNA reads TGTGCCAGTAATGACAGGGGTAGGCAAGATCAGCCCCAGCATTTT.

This clonotype has ten or more counts. V gene TRBV7-9 combines with J gene TRBJ1-2; 7 bases line up with TRBD1. The V gene's germline CDR1 is SEHNR and CDR2 FQNEAQ (reference sequence). The J segment lost 2 bases and the V segment lost 3 bases, leaving 6 bases of the junction unmatched. The CDR3 spans 15 residues. CDR3 residues: CASSLGQGGNYGYTF. CDR3 nucleotides: TGTGCCAGCAGCTTGGGTCAGGGGGGAAACTATGGCTACACCTTC. Full variable domain (outside the CDR3, taken from reference TRBV7-9 and TRBJ1-2): DTGVSQNPRHKITKRGQNVTFRCDPISEHNRLYWYRQTLGQGPEFLTYFQNEAQLEKSRLLSDRFSAERPKGSFSTLEIQRTEQGDSAMYLCASSLGQGGNYGYTFGSGTRLTVV.

In this sample, this clonotype turned up many times. The chain employs TRBV7-9 and TRBJ2-3; TRBD2 matches at 10 bases. The CDR3 has 15 amino acids. Germline-derived CDR1 and CDR2 are SEHNR and FQNEAQ (reference sequence). The J segment lost 0 bases and the V segment lost 5 bases, leaving 2 bases of the junction unmatched. The CDR3 DNA reads as TGTGCCAGCAGCGCAGCGGGGGGGAGCACAGATACGCAGTATTTT. Protein sequence: CASSAAGGSTDTQYF. The full variable domain, in which reference TRBV7-9 and TRBJ2-3 provide the parts outside the CDR3, is DTGVSQNPRHKITKRGQNVTFRCDPISEHNRLYWYRQTLGQGPEFLTYFQNEAQLEKSRLLSDRFSAERPKGSFSTLEIQRTEQGDSAMYLCASSAAGGSTDTQYFGPGTRLTVL.

With regard to this clonotype: This may stem from a read error, because a much larger clone lies one nucleotide away. This chain joins TRBV7-2 and TRBJ2-2; D possibly corresponds to TRBD2 (6 bases). CDR1 is SGHTA, CDR2 FQGNSA, per germline. The CDR3 is 14 residues long. The chain's CDR3 is CASSYTVNTGGLFF. CDR3 DNA: TGTGCCAGCAGTTATACAGTGAACACCGGGGGGCTGTTTTTT.

The CDR3 nucleotides read TGTGCCAGCAGCGTAGATCCGACTAGCGGGAGCGACTACGAGCAGTACGTC. It specifies CASSVDPTSGSDYEQYV. The chain employs TRBV9 and TRBJ2-7; 12 bases agree with TRBD2. The CDR3 length is 17 residues. Germline-derived CDR1 and CDR2 are SGDLS and YYNGEE. J lost 3 bases, V lost 0 bases, and 7 bases had no gene match.

The sample holds many counts of this clonotype. The rearrangement joins TRBV5-1 to TRBJ2-1, with D hard to call. The germline V gene encodes CDR1 SGHRS and CDR2 YFSETQ. Trimming left V 1 base short and J 6 bases short, with 5 bases between. The CDR3 is 12 residues long. The CDR3 loop is CASSLSVNEQFF. CDR3 coding DNA: TGCGCCAGCAGCTTGAGTGTCAATGAGCAGTTCTTC.

The rearrangement joins TRBV4-2 to TRBJ2-7; 12 bases map to TRBD2. V lost 6 bases to trimming and J lost 6 bases; unmatched junction nucleotides: 9. The CDR3 sequence is 15 residues long. Germline V gene sequence: CDR1 LGHNA, CDR2 YNFKEQ. CDR3 coding DNA: TGTGCCAGCAGGTTGACGACTAGCGGGAGATCCGAGCAGTACTTC. Protein sequence: CASRLTTSGRSEQYF.

This clonotype was picked up a small number of times. V is TRBV19 and J is TRBJ1-1; 8 bases agree with TRBD1. The length of the CDR3 is 15 residues. The V segment lost 8 bases and the J segment 5 bases; nucleotides outside the gene matches: 13. CDR1 and CDR2 from the germline V gene are LNHDA and SQIVND (reference sequence). This CDR3 reads CASLEDRGRDTEAFF. Written as DNA, the CDR3 is TGTGCCAGTTTGGAAGACAGGGGAAGGGATACTGAAGCTTTCTTT.

This clonotype was seen many times. The V and J genes are TRBV12-3 or TRBV12-4 and TRBJ2-3; no firm D call. The V gene lost 8 bases and the J gene lost 6 bases, with 12 bases spanning the gap. The CDR3 has 12 residues. CDR3: CASHDLKDTQYF. DNA of the CDR3: TGTGCCAGCCACGATTTAAAGGATACGCAGTATTTT.

In its sample, this clonotype was seen many times. The gene calls are TRBV9 and TRBJ1-6, with D uncertain. CDR3 length equals 16 residues. Germline CDR1 is SGDLS and CDR2 is YYNGEE. V lost 0 bases, J lost 0 bases, and 7 bases lay in between. CDR3 sequence reads: CASSVAESSYNSPLHF. The CDR3 coding sequence is TGTGCCAGCAGCGTAGCTGAAAGCTCCTATAATTCACCCCTCCACTTT.

The rearrangement uses TRBV12-5 and TRBJ2-5; D tentatively fits TRBD1 or TRBD2 (5 bases each). The CDR3 covers 12 residues. Germline CDR1 LGHNT, CDR2 FRNRAP. The V end was cut by 1 base, the J end by 13 bases, with 13 bases between. This CDR3 reads CASGLGEGKRYF. The CDR3 DNA reads as TGTGCTAGTGGTTTGGGTGAGGGGAAGAGGTACTTC.

The chain couples TRBV20-1 to TRBJ2-3; tentative D call: TRBD1 (5 bases). Trimming pared 3 bases from V and 3 bases from J, leaving 13 bases between. CDR1 is DFQATT, CDR2 SNEGSKA, per germline (reference sequence). The CDR3 has 14 residues. CDR3 amino acids: CSASRGGETDTQYF. CDR3 sequence (DNA): TGCAGTGCTAGTAGGGGCGGAGAGACAGATACGCAGTATTTT.

This clonotype was found many times. V usage is TRBV10-2 and J usage is TRBJ1-6; no clear D. CDR1 is WSHSY, CDR2 SAAADI, per germline. Trimming removed 6 bases at V and 7 bases at J, with 4 bases between. CDR3 length: 11 residues. The CDR3 region is CASRDNSPLHF. In nucleotides, the CDR3 is TGCGCCAGCAGGGACAATTCACCCCTCCACTTT.

This clonotype was counted once. The chain has TRBV9 and TRBJ2-1; TRBD2 might be the D (6 bases). V was cut by 0 bases and J by 9 bases, with 13 bases left in between. The CDR3 totals 14 residues. Germline CDR1 reads SGDLS; CDR2 reads YYNGEE. The CDR3 loop is CASSVGRGFTEQFF. The CDR3 DNA reads as TGTGCCAGCAGCGTAGGGAGGGGATTCACTGAGCAGTTCTTC.

This clonotype was picked up many times. The chain links TRBV6-1 to TRBJ2-6; 7 positions match TRBD1. The CDR3 loop spans 19 amino acids. Germline V gene lookup returns CDR1 MNHNS and CDR2 SASEGT. The J segment lost 0 bases and the V segment lost 6 bases, leaving 14 bases of the junction unmatched. CDR3 sequence (DNA): TGTGCCAGCAGACCACGGACAGGCCCTCAGGGCTCTGGGGCCAACGTCCTGACTTTC. Residues: CASRPRTGPQGSGANVLTF.

The chain couples TRBV20-1 to TRBJ1-6, with no clear D. The CDR3 runs 15 residues. From germline, CDR1 is DFQATT and CDR2 SNEGSKA (reference sequence). V was trimmed by 5 bases and J by 0 bases, leaving 11 bases between them. In nucleotides, the CDR3 is TGCAGTGCTGGCCGATCTAGCTCCTATAATTCACCCCTCCACTTT. It yields the protein CSAGRSSSYNSPLHF.

Remarks on this clonotype: Likely a read error: the CDR3 ends without its conserved phenylalanine or tryptophan. The CDR3 sequence is CASSASGTTSGNTIYS. CDR3 bases: TGTGCCAGCAGCGCCTCCGGGACAACCTCTGGAAACACCATATATTCT. V and J are TRBV12-3 or TRBV12-4 and TRBJ1-3, with TRBD1 as a possible D gene (6 bases). V was trimmed by 6 bases and J by 0 bases, leaving 15 bases between them. There are 16 residues in the CDR3.

As regards this clonotype: A junction end diverges from the germline sequence, so it may reflect a read error. The chain links TRBV3-1 to TRBJ2-1; 8 bases match TRBD2. The CDR3 is 15 residues long. Looked up from germline, CDR1 is LGHDT and CDR2 is YNNKEL (reference sequence). DNA for the CDR3: TGTGCCAGCAGACAAGAACTAGCGGCCTACAATGAGCAGTTCTTC. This sequence encodes CASRQELAAYNEQFF.

This clonotype was observed at least ten times. The chain carries TRBV11-2 and TRBJ1-1; 10 positions match TRBD1. This CDR3 spans 17 amino acids. CDR1 and CDR2 from the germline V gene are SGHAT and FQNNGV. Trimming at V came to 5 bases and at J to 1 base, leaving 10 bases not matched to a gene. CDR3 loop: CASSKVPGQGWNTEAFF. CDR3 DNA: TGTGCCAGCAGCAAGGTCCCGGGACAGGGGTGGAACACTGAAGCTTTCTTT.

Many counts were recorded for this clonotype. The rearrangement joins TRBV19 to TRBJ1-4; possibly TRBD1 for D (5 bases). Trimming removed 5 bases from V and 8 bases from J, with 12 bases in between. The CDR3 is made up of 13 amino acids. CDR1 and CDR2 (germline): LNHDA, SQIVND (reference sequence). The CDR3 loop reads CASSSRGREKLFF. CDR3 in DNA: TGTGCCAGTAGTTCCCGGGGCAGGGAAAAACTGTTTTTT.

This chain links TRBV12-3 or TRBV12-4 with TRBJ1-1; possibly TRBD1 for D (5 bases). The CDR3 runs to 12 residues. V dropped 0 bases and J dropped 6 bases, with 5 bases sitting between them. CDR3: CASSLAGAEAFF. The CDR3 DNA reads as TGTGCCAGCAGTTTAGCAGGGGCTGAAGCTTTCTTT.